This entry concerns a single T cell receptor beta chain. Its antigen is undetermined. The sample originates from a study of shared clonotypes between healthy human individuals. Regarding the study as a whole: Naive subsets tended to show greater estimated richness than memory subsets.

Original methodology: With immunoSEQ giving junction-only sequences and no quality scores, filtering differed. Assay used: immunoSEQ multiplex PCR; TCRdb lists only in-frame clones, some missing. The DNA was the basis for D and trimming; V, J and clone size are from that table. The sample carries some 1,600,000 clones, 95% to 99% recorded once. Each donor was a Caucasian adult residing in Nashville, Tennessee. This CDR3 has 17 residues. V lost 4 bases and J 0 bases, leaving 14 bases between the germline ends. Germline CDR1 reads SGHRS; CDR2 reads YFSETQ. Sequencing used naive CD4+ T cells sorted from blood. As for subset: CD45RA+ positively selected. The V and J genes are TRBV5-1 and TRBJ2-6; no clear D gene. This TCR came from a man in his thirties or forties in good health. CDR3 loop: CASSPGLFPSGANVLTF. DNA for the CDR3: TGCGCCAGCAGCCCGGGTCTTTTTCCCTCTGGGGCCAACGTCCTGACTTTC.